The 20 T cell receptor beta chains below all came from one sample that was sequenced in a study of T-cell memory formation after mild COVID-19. TCRdb independently ran MiXCR on the 5' RACE reads; one entry per CDR3 protein. The sample consists of around 430,000 distinct CDR3 sequences, roughly 15% of them appearing once. Material for sequencing was PBMCs or a T cell subset sorted from them (not recorded which). These receptors came from a young man who had mild COVID-19 (a few samples of this study predate the infection). Cell type and time point are not known.

This clonotype was seen once. The chain carries TRBV7-6 and TRBJ2-6; D may correspond to TRBD1 or TRBD2 (5 bases each). Per germline, CDR1 SGHVS and CDR2 FNYEAQ. CDR3 size: 17 residues. Trimming removed 6 bases from V and 0 bases from J, with 15 bases in between. The chain's CDR3 is CASRPGTRHSGANVLTF. The CDR3 DNA is TGTGCCAGCAGACCCGGGACCCGTCACTCTGGGGCCAACGTCCTGACTTTC.

This clonotype was detected only a few times. The chain links TRBV20-1 to TRBJ2-4; D is uncertain. In germline, CDR1 is DFQATT, CDR2 SNEGSKA (reference sequence). Trimming removed 5 bases from V and 5 bases from J, with 13 bases in between. The CDR3 is 13 amino acids. In DNA form, the CDR3 reads TGCAGTGCTCACGGGCCGCCAGAAAACATTCAGTACTTC. It is translated as CSAHGPPENIQYF.

In this sample, this clonotype turned up a few times. This chain connects TRBV7-2 to TRBJ1-1, with TRBD1 matching over 7 bases. CDR1 SGHTA and CDR2 FQGNSA come from the germline V gene. V lost 4 bases to trimming and J lost 1 base; unmatched junction nucleotides: 6. This CDR3 region has 15 residues. The DNA for the CDR3 is TGTGCCAGCAGCTACCAGACAGGGACGAACACTGAAGCTTTCTTT. Protein product: CASSYQTGTNTEAFF.

The chain is built from TRBV4-2 and TRBJ1-1, with 8 nucleotides matching TRBD1. Trimming at V came to 3 bases and at J to 2 bases, leaving 5 bases not matched to a gene. The germline V gene encodes CDR1 LGHNA and CDR2 YNFKEQ. CDR3 length: 15 amino acids. CDR3 DNA sequence: TGTGCCAGCAGCCAGACGACAGGGGCAAACACTGAAGCTTTCTTT. Translating gives CASSQTTGANTEAFF.

The V call is TRBV2, the J call TRBJ2-7; tentatively, D is TRBD2 (5 bases). Looked up from germline, CDR1 is SNHLY and CDR2 is FYNNEI. The V end lost 11 bases, the J end lost 3 bases, and 23 bases lay between the germline ends. The CDR3 loop spans 15 amino acids. CDR3 amino acids: CASRRRVAGGYEQYF. The CDR3 DNA follows: TGTGCCTCCCGGAGACGTGTGGCGGGCGGCTACGAGCAGTACTTC.

The chain links TRBV6-6 to TRBJ1-6, with D hard to call. Germline values: CDR1 MNHNY, CDR2 SVGAGI (reference sequence). The CDR3 extends over 15 amino acids. V dropped 7 bases and J dropped 6 bases, with 16 bases sitting between them. The CDR3: CASTEGLLFNSPLHF. The CDR3 DNA reads TGTGCCAGCACCGAGGGTTTGTTATTTAATTCACCCCTCCACTTT.

Only a few counts were recorded for this clonotype. V usage is TRBV5-1 and J usage is TRBJ1-2, with 8 bases fitting TRBD1. There are 15 residues in the CDR3. Germline lookup yields CDR1 SGHRS and CDR2 YFSETQ. V shed 4 bases, J shed 7 bases, and the junction held 12 bases outside the gene matches. This CDR3 is CASSPQGVMDGGYTF. In nucleotides, the CDR3 is TGCGCCAGCAGCCCACAGGGGGTCATGGACGGTGGCTACACCTTC.

The J gene is TRBJ1-1, the V gene TRBV4-1; TRBD1 agrees at 9 bases. The germline V gene encodes CDR1 MGHRA and CDR2 YSYEKL. The CDR3 spans 15 residues. With 7 bases clipped from V and 5 bases from J, the junction kept 11 bases outside the gene matches. CDR3 DNA: TGCGCCAGCATCACTTACAGGGGGCGCAGGACTGAAGCTTTCTTT. Amino acid sequence: CASITYRGRRTEAFF.

The chain couples TRBV24-1 to TRBJ1-1; tentative D call: TRBD1 (5 bases). The ends were cut back, 9 bases at V and 4 bases at J, with 8 bases in the middle. Germline CDR1 KGHDR, CDR2 SFDVKD. The CDR3 covers 11 residues. CDR3 region: CATRRGTEAFF. The CDR3 DNA follows: TGTGCCACCCGGAGGGGCACTGAAGCTTTCTTT.

This clonotype was observed a handful of times. The chain joins TRBV6-6 to TRBJ2-5; the D is unclear. This CDR3 is built from 10 residues. Germline lookup yields CDR1 MNHNY and CDR2 SVGAGI (reference sequence). Trimming took 4 bases from V and 10 from J, leaving 7 bases between them. The CDR3: CASSLGIQYF. The CDR3 DNA sequence: TGTGCCAGCAGTTTGGGCATCCAGTACTTC.

In this sample, this clonotype turned up a few times. The V gene is TRBV19, the J gene TRBJ2-2; 11 nucleotides agree with TRBD2. Germline lookup yields CDR1 LNHDA and CDR2 SQIVND (reference sequence). The length of the CDR3 is 17 residues. The trim removed 5 bases at V and 3 bases at J, leaving 8 bases unmatched. The CDR3 reads CASSPLAGGSDTGELFF. The CDR3 DNA is TGTGCCAGTAGTCCCCTAGCGGGGGGCTCGGACACCGGGGAGCTGTTTTTT.

The table lists this clonotype with a few counts. The chain is built from TRBV9 and TRBJ2-3; D tentatively reads TRBD1 or TRBD2 (6 bases each). Germline values: CDR1 SGDLS, CDR2 YYNGEE. The CDR3 extends over 15 amino acids. Trimming stripped 4 bases from V and 5 bases from J, with 17 bases between. The CDR3 nucleotides are TGTGCCAGCAGCCCCCCGGGGGCAGGCGGAGATACGCAGTATTTT. It yields the protein CASSPPGAGGDTQYF.

This clonotype appeared a few times. This chain joins TRBV20-1 and TRBJ2-1; perhaps TRBD1 as D (6 bases). Trimming removed 3 bases at V and 2 bases at J, with 11 bases between. This CDR3 comprises 14 residues. CDR1 is DFQATT, CDR2 SNEGSKA, per germline (reference sequence). CDR3 DNA sequence: TGCAGTGCTAGGCTACAGGGTACCTACAATGAGCAGTTCTTC. Translated: CSARLQGTYNEQFF.

In this sample, this clonotype turned up once. The chain couples TRBV6-4 to TRBJ1-2, with no clear D. The CDR3 runs 16 residues. The V and J ends lost 4 bases and 6 bases respectively, with 21 bases between them. Germline CDR1 and CDR2: MRHNA and SNTAGT. The CDR3 bases are TGTGCCAGCAGTGCTTATTGGAGGAGAAGGGTCCATGGCTACACCTTC. Its translation is CASSAYWRRRVHGYTF.

This clonotype was observed a handful of times. V gene TRBV7-9 combines with J gene TRBJ2-3, with D tentatively TRBD1 or TRBD2 (6 bases each). The CDR3 length is 14 residues. Germline values: CDR1 SEHNR, CDR2 FQNEAQ (reference sequence). The germline V and J ends were trimmed by 5 bases and 3 bases, with 12 bases remaining between them. Written as DNA, the CDR3 is TGTGCCAGCAGCCCAAAGGGGGGAACAGATACGCAGTATTTT. It codes for CASSPKGGTDTQYF.

J is TRBJ1-5 and V is TRBV6-2 or TRBV6-3; possibly TRBD1 for D (5 bases). Germline-derived CDR1 and CDR2 are MNHEY and SVGEGT. The CDR3 runs to 15 residues. Trimming cost V 6 bases and J 7 bases, with 19 bases left between them. The CDR3 reads CASSYHHPGDQPQHF. CDR3 DNA sequence: TGTGCCAGCAGCTACCATCACCCCGGGGACCAGCCCCAGCATTTT.

The chain combines TRBV11-2 with TRBJ2-7; D is undetermined. The CDR3 is 13 amino acids. Trimming cost V 0 bases and J 5 bases, with 8 bases left between them. Germline V gene lookup returns CDR1 SGHAT and CDR2 FQNNGV. CDR3 protein: CASSLDWENEQYF. The CDR3 DNA reads as TGTGCCAGCAGCTTAGATTGGGAAAACGAGCAGTACTTC. Based on the CDR3 plus reference TRBV11-2 and TRBJ2-7, the full variable domain is EAGVAQSPRYKIIEKRQSVAFWCNPISGHATLYWYQQILGQGPKLLIQFQNNGVVDDSQLPKDRFSAERLKGVDSTLKIQPAKLEDSAVYLCASSLDWENEQYFGPGTRLTVT.

In DNA, the CDR3 is TGTGCCAGCAGCTTACTGGGACAGGGTAGTATCTATCGGTTCTTC. Translating gives CASSLLGQGSIYRFF. The genes are TRBV11-2 and TRBJ2-1; 9 positions match TRBD1. V dropped 2 bases and J dropped 15; count of bases not matched to a gene: 14. CDR1 and CDR2 (germline): SGHAT, FQNNGV. The CDR3 totals 15 residues.

This clonotype was counted only a few times. The chain uses TRBV28 and TRBJ1-4, with 7 nucleotides matching TRBD1. The CDR3 extends over 16 amino acids. The germline V gene has CDR1 MDHEN and CDR2 SYDVKM. The V and J ends lost 5 bases and 1 base, in that order; junction bases with no gene match: 7. The CDR3 is CASSPPRQGTNEKLFF. CDR3 DNA: TGTGCCAGCAGTCCTCCCCGACAGGGAACTAATGAAAAACTGTTTTTT.

This chain links TRBV7-2 with TRBJ2-1; 10 bases align to TRBD1. The CDR3 contains 19 residues. With V trimmed by 5 bases and J by 8 bases, 21 bases remained unmatched. Germline CDR1 reads SGHTA; CDR2 reads FQGNSA. The CDR3 DNA is TGTGCCAGCAGCCTACCCGGGACAGGGGATGTTGCGGATTCAGATGAGCAGTTCTTC. It translates to CASSLPGTGDVADSDEQFF. The whole variable domain, filled in from reference TRBV7-2 and TRBJ2-1, reads GAGVSQSPSNKVTEKGKDVELRCDPISGHTALYWYRQSLGQGLEFLIYFQGNSAPDKSGLPSDRFSAERTGGSVSTLTIQRTQQEDSAVYLCASSLPGTGDVADSDEQFFGPGTRLTVL.